Presented here are 19 T cell receptor beta chains from one specimen sequenced in a study of human T cells and chemical hapten exposure (dated by TCRdb to the early 2020s). Library method: RACE. TCRdb records NextSeq 500 as the sequencer. In TCRdb, the public reads were trimmed at Q25 with fastp and aligned with MiXCR, with productive beta chains retained. Rows with one shared CDR3 protein collapse into an entry with the most common genes and DNA. The table for this sample lists 280,000 or so distinct CDR3 sequences; approximately 7.5% of them were counted only once. Jointly, the top ten make up approximately 1.2% of the sample. Read against the paper, the sample's time point label means: pre-sensitization, week 0. Sample treatment or condition, as interpreted from the label and publication: therapeutic diphenylcyclopropenone sensitization with weekly scalp DPC. Sequenced here: whole blood, sampled in connection with sensitization to the hapten diphenylcyclopropenone (DPC). These receptors were collected from a man aged 18-30 years with alopecia areata. Some clones in this sample may be carry-over from other donors' samples.

The rearrangement links TRBV6-5 to TRBJ1-1; the D is unclear. This CDR3 has 15 residues. Between the trimmed V and J ends, which lost 0 bases and 0 bases, there was a span of 8 bases. Germline CDR1 and CDR2: MNHEY and SVGAGI. This CDR3 is CASSYSWGMNTEAFF. The CDR3 DNA is TGTGCCAGCAGTTACTCATGGGGAATGAACACTGAAGCTTTCTTT.

At least ten counts were recorded for this clonotype. V and J are TRBV5-6 and TRBJ1-5; D not resolved. The CDR3 runs to 13 residues. The germline gives CDR1 SGHDT, CDR2 YYEEEE. V lost 1 base and J lost 2, with 4 bases in between. The CDR3 sequence: CASSLYGNQPQHF. The DNA of the CDR3 is TGTGCCAGCAGCTTGTACGGCAATCAGCCCCAGCATTTT.

The V and J genes are TRBV14 and TRBJ2-1; tentatively, D is TRBD1 or TRBD2 (5 bases each). The CDR3 is 18 residues long. Germline CDR1 SGHDN, CDR2 FVKESK. Trimming removed 4 bases at V and 0 bases at J, with 19 bases between. This chain's CDR3 is CASSLSTGLLSSYNEQFF. The CDR3, as DNA: TGTGCCAGCAGCCTAAGCACAGGACTCCTCAGCTCCTACAATGAGCAGTTCTTC.

V and J are TRBV6-2 or TRBV6-3 and TRBJ1-5, with a tentative D call TRBD1 (5 bases). The length of the CDR3 is 19 residues. V lost 0 bases and J lost 0, with 18 bases in between. From germline, CDR1 is MNHEY and CDR2 SVGEGT. The CDR3 spells CASSYSNRDSRSSNQPQHF. In DNA, the CDR3 is TGTGCCAGCAGTTACTCGAACCGAGACAGTCGAAGTAGCAATCAGCCCCAGCATTTT.

This clonotype came up a few times. This chain links TRBV27 with TRBJ2-7; D call uncertain. V was trimmed by 5 bases and J by 3 bases, leaving 20 bases between them. The CDR3 contains 16 residues. Germline-derived CDR1 and CDR2 are MNHEY and SMNVEV (reference sequence). The DNA of the CDR3 is TGTGCCAGCAGTCCTTCCTATGGGCCAGATATCTACGAGCAGTACTTC. Translated, it gives CASSPSYGPDIYEQYF.

V usage is TRBV11-2 and J usage is TRBJ1-1; D gene uncertain. This CDR3 is built from 15 residues. Trimming took 1 base from V and 3 from J, leaving 12 bases between them. The V gene's germline CDR1 is SGHAT and CDR2 FQNNGV. The CDR3 nucleotides read TGTGCCAGCAGCTTAGCCTCTGGGTTGGACACTGAAGCTTTCTTT. Translating it yields CASSLASGLDTEAFF. Combining the CDR3 with reference TRBV11-2 and TRBJ1-1 gives the whole variable domain EAGVAQSPRYKIIEKRQSVAFWCNPISGHATLYWYQQILGQGPKLLIQFQNNGVVDDSQLPKDRFSAERLKGVDSTLKIQPAKLEDSAVYLCASSLASGLDTEAFFGQGTRLTVV.

The CDR3 here is CASRTDRADTEAFF. CDR3 DNA: TGTGCCAGCAGAACGGACAGGGCGGACACTGAAGCTTTCTTT. The chain recombines TRBV5-5 with TRBJ1-1; TRBD1 aligns across 8 bases. The CDR3 covers 14 residues. The V and J ends lost 5 bases and 3 bases, in that order; junction bases with no gene match: 6. The germline V gene encodes CDR1 SGHKS and CDR2 YYEKEE (reference sequence).

The genes are TRBV6-1 and TRBJ2-7, with 9 bases identical to TRBD1. V shed 6 bases and J 5 bases; nucleotides not matched to a gene: 11. The CDR3 covers 15 residues. Germline loops: CDR1 MNHNS, CDR2 SASEGT. The CDR3 coding sequence is TGTGCCAGCAGGAGGGACAGGGCGTTTTTGGACGAGCAGTACTTC. Protein sequence: CASRRDRAFLDEQYF.

This clonotype appeared many times. The chain joins TRBV5-5 to TRBJ2-7; perhaps TRBD2 as D (5 bases). CDR1 SGHKS and CDR2 YYEKEE come from the germline V gene (reference sequence). V was clipped by 3 bases and J by 4 bases, with 20 bases between them. The length of the CDR3 is 16 residues. This chain's CDR3 is CASSSLGRGSTYEQYF. CDR3 DNA: TGTGCCAGCAGCTCTCTAGGTCGGGGATCAACGTACGAGCAGTACTTC.

The J gene is TRBJ1-5, the V gene TRBV20-1; D gene unclear. The CDR3 totals 15 residues. Germline lookup yields CDR1 DFQATT and CDR2 SNEGSKA (reference sequence). The V gene lost 5 bases and the J gene lost 3 bases, with 17 bases spanning the gap. The CDR3 spells CSACQTRAYNQPQHF. Written as DNA, the CDR3 is TGCAGTGCTTGCCAAACCCGGGCTTACAATCAGCCCCAGCATTTT.

V gene TRBV25-1 combines with J gene TRBJ1-1, with D possibly matching TRBD1 (6 bases). V lost 3 bases and J 5 bases, leaving 13 bases between the germline ends. Germline-derived CDR1 and CDR2 are MGHDK and SYGVNS. The CDR3 spans 14 residues. The CDR3 DNA is TGTGCCAGCAGTGAGGCAGGGGAGTTAACTGAAGCTTTCTTT. Protein sequence: CASSEAGELTEAFF.

This clonotype appeared a few times. CDR3 coding DNA: TGTGCCAGCAGTTTCTCCGCAGGGTCTGCCTACGAGCAGTACTTC. Translated: CASSFSAGSAYEQYF. The rearrangement joins TRBV28 to TRBJ2-7, with D maybe TRBD1 (5 bases). Per the germline V gene, CDR1 is MDHEN and CDR2 is SYDVKM. Trimming removed 3 bases at V and 2 bases at J, with 14 bases between. CDR3 size: 15 residues.

This clonotype was seen more than once but under ten times. This chain joins TRBV12-3 or TRBV12-4 and TRBJ1-1; perhaps TRBD1 as D (5 bases). This CDR3 spans 15 amino acids. V lost 7 bases to trimming and J lost 0 bases, with 15 bases between them. The CDR3 DNA reads TGTGCCAGCAAATTATCCGGGGGGATGAACACTGAAGCTTTCTTT. This encodes CASKLSGGMNTEAFF.

This clonotype was detected only a few times. V gene TRBV28 combines with J gene TRBJ2-7; no definite D call. The CDR3 has 15 amino acids. Trimming stripped 6 bases from V and 3 bases from J, with 18 bases between. Germline CDR1 MDHEN, CDR2 SYDVKM. The CDR3 reads CASSPQTRRDYEQYF. CDR3 coding DNA: TGTGCCAGCAGCCCCCAGACGCGAAGGGACTACGAGCAGTACTTC.

This clonotype was seen a handful of times. The gene calls are TRBV3-1 and TRBJ1-2; possible D gene TRBD1, 5 bases. Per the germline V gene, CDR1 is LGHDT and CDR2 is YNNKEL (reference sequence). V was cut by 5 bases and J by 0 bases, with 13 bases left in between. The CDR3 consists of 15 residues. Here the CDR3 reads CASSFGSDTNYGYTF. DNA for the CDR3: TGTGCCAGCAGCTTCGGGTCGGACACTAACTATGGCTACACCTTC.

The rearrangement links TRBV6-2 or TRBV6-3 to TRBJ2-7; D remains ambiguous. V was trimmed by 4 bases and J by 0 bases, leaving 10 bases between them. The CDR3 has 14 residues. The germline V gene has CDR1 MNHEY and CDR2 SVGEGT. Here the CDR3 DNA reads TGTGCCAGCAGTTCAGACGTCCGCTCCTACGAGCAGTACGTC. Protein sequence: CASSSDVRSYEQYV.

There are a few counts of this clonotype. V and J are TRBV12-3 or TRBV12-4 and TRBJ2-5, with 16 bases matching TRBD2. The CDR3 is made up of 19 amino acids. V shed 2 bases and J 5 bases; nucleotides not matched to a gene: 11. The CDR3 region is CASSLQPGLAGGPLETQYF. CDR3 coding DNA: TGTGCCAGCAGTTTACAACCGGGACTAGCGGGGGGGCCACTGGAGACCCAGTACTTC.

This clonotype was seen repeatedly, ten times or more. The chain uses TRBV28 and TRBJ1-5, with TRBD1 matching over 9 bases. The CDR3 consists of 19 residues. V lost 5 bases and J lost 4; bases outside the gene matches: 18. Looked up from germline, CDR1 is MDHEN and CDR2 is SYDVKM. The CDR3 nucleotides read TGTGCCAGCAGTCATATCGGGGGTTCCGGGACAGGGTATAATCAGCCCCAGCATTTT. Translation: CASSHIGGSGTGYNQPQHF.

The sample holds a few counts of this clonotype. V gene TRBV13 combines with J gene TRBJ2-3; possibly TRBD2 for D (6 bases). V gave up 3 bases and J gave up 0 bases, with 13 bases separating them. Germline loops: CDR1 PRHDT, CDR2 FYEKMQ (reference sequence). This CDR3 has 16 amino acids. The CDR3 DNA is TGTGCCAGCAGCTTGTCTCGGCGGGGTAGCACAGATACGCAGTATTTT. This encodes CASSLSRRGSTDTQYF.